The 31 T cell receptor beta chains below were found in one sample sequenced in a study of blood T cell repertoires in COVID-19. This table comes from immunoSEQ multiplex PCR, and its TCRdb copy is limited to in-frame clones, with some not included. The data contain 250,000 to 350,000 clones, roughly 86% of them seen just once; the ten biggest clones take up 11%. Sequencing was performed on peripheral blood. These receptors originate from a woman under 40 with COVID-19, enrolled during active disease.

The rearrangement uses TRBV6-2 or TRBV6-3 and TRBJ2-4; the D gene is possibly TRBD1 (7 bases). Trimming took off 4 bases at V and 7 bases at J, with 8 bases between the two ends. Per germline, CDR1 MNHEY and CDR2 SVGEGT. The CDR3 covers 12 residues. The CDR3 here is CASSSGGNIQYF. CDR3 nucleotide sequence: TGTGCCAGCAGTTCAGGGGGGAACATTCAGTACTTC.

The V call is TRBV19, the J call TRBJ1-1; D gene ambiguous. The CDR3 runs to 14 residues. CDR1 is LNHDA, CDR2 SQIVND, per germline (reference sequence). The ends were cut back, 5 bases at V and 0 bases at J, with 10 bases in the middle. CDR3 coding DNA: TGTGCCAGTAGTGGGAGACGATTGAACACTGAAGCTTTCTTT. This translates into CASSGRRLNTEAFF.

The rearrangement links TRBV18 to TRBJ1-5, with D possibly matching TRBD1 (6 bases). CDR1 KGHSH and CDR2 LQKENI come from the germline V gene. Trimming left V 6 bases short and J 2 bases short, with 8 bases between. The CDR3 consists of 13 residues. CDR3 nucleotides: TGTGCCAGCTCGAACAGGGGCAATCAGCCCCAGCATTTT. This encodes CASSNRGNQPQHF.

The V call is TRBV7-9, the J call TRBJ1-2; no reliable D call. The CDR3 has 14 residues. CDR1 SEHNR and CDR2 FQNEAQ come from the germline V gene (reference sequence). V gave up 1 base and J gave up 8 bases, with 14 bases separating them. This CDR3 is CASSLEGEFSGYTF. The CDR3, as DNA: TGTGCCAGCAGCTTAGAGGGAGAGTTCTCCGGCTACACCTTC. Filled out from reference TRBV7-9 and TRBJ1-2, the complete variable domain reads DTGVSQNPRHKITKRGQNVTFRCDPISEHNRLYWYRQTLGQGPEFLTYFQNEAQLEKSRLLSDRFSAERPKGSFSTLEIQRTEQGDSAMYLCASSLEGEFSGYTFGSGTRLTVV.

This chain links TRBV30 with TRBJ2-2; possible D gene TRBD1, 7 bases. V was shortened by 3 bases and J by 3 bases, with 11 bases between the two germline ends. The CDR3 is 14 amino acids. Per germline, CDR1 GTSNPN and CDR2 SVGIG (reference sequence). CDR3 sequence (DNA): TGTGCCTGGAGGGCAGGGGGGTACACCGGGGAGCTGTTTTTT. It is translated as CAWRAGGYTGELFF. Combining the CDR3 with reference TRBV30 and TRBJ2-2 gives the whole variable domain SQTIHQWPATLVQPVGSPLSLECTVEGTSNPNLYWYRQAAGRGLQLLFYSVGIGQISSEVPQNLSASRPQDRQFILSSKKLLLSDSGFYLCAWRAGGYTGELFFGEGSRLTVL.

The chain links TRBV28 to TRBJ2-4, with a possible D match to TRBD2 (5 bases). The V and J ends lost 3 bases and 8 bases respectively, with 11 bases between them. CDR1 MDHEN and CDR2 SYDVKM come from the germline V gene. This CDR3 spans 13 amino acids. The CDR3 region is CASSFAPDYIQYF. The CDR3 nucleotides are TGTGCCAGCAGTTTCGCTCCGGACTACATTCAGTACTTC.

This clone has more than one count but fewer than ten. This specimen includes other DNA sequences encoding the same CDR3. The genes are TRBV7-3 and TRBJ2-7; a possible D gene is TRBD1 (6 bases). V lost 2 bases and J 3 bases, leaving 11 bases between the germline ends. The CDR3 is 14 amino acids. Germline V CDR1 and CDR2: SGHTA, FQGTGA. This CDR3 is CASSLAGVGYEQYF. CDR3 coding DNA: TGTGCCAGCAGCTTAGCAGGGGTGGGCTACGAGCAGTACTTC.

CDR3 bases: TGTGCCATCCGAGGAGGGGGCGCGAACACTGAAGCTTTCTTT. It codes for CAIRGGGANTEAFF. This chain uses TRBV2 with TRBJ1-1; TRBD1 matches 7 bases. The V segment lost 10 bases and the J segment 1 base; nucleotides outside the gene matches: 9. The CDR3 covers 14 residues. CDR1 is SNHLY, CDR2 FYNNEI, per germline.

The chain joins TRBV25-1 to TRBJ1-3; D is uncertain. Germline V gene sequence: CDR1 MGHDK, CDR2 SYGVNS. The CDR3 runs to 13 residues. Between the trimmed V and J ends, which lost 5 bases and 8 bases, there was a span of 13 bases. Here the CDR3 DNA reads TGTGCCAGCAGTCTCCCCGCCGGGGACACCATATATTTT. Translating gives CASSLPAGDTIYF.

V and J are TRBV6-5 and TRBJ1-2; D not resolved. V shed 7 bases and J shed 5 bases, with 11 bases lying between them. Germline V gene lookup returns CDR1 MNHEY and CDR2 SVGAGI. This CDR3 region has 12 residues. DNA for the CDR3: TGTGCCAGCACCAACCTCGGGTATGGCTACACCTTC. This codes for CASTNLGYGYTF.

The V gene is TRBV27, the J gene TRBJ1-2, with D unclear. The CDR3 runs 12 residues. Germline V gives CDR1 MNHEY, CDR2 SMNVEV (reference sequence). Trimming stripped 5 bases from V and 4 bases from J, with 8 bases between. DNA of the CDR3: TGTGCCAGCAGTAGCCGGGGCTATGGCTACACCTTC. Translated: CASSSRGYGYTF.

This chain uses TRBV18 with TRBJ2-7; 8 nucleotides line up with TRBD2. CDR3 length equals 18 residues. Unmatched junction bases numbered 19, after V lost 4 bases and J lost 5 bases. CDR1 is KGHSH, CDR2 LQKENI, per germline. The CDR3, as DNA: TGTGCCAGCTCACGATCACCCGGCAGCGGGAGTTTCTTCCACGAGCAGTACTTC. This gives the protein CASSRSPGSGSFFHEQYF.

CDR3 amino acids: CASSRTDLWTF. The DNA for the CDR3 is TGTGCCAGCAGTAGGACTGATCTATGGACCTTC. This chain uses TRBV6-2 or TRBV6-3 with TRBJ1-2; D ambiguous. The CDR3 extends over 11 amino acids. V was pared by 5 bases and J by 14 bases, with 15 bases between. Germline CDR1 reads MNHEY; CDR2 reads SVGEGT.

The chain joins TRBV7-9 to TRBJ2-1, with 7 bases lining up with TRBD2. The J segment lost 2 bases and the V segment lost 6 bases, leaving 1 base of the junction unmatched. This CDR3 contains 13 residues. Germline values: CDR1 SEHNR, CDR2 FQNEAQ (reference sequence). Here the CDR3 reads CASSAGAYNEQFF. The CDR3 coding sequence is TGTGCCAGCAGTGCGGGAGCCTACAATGAGCAGTTCTTC.

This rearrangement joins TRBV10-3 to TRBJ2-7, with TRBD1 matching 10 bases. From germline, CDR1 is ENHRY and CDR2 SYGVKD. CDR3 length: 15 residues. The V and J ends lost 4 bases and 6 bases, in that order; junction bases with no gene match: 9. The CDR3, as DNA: TGTGCCATCAGTGTCCAGACAGGGGGCACGGGCGAGCAGTACTTC. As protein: CAISVQTGGTGEQYF.

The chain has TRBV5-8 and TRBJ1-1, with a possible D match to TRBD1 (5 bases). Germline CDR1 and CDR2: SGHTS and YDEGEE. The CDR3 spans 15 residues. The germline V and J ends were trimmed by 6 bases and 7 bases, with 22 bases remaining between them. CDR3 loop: CASTIRGTRPLEAFF. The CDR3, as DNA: TGTGCCAGCACCATTCGGGGGACCCGGCCACTTGAAGCTTTCTTT.

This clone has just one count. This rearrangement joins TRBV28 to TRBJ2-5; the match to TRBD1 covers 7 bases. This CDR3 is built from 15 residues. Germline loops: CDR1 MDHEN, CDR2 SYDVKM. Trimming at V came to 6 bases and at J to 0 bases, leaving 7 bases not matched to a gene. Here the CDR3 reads CASSSDRAYQETQYF. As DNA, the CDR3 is TGTGCCAGCAGCTCAGACAGGGCCTACCAAGAGACCCAGTACTTC.

The CDR3 protein is CASSLFGGETQYF. The CDR3 DNA is TGTGCCAGCAGCCTGTTTGGAGGGGAGACCCAGTACTTC. The gene calls are TRBV7-8 and TRBJ2-5; D is perhaps TRBD2 (6 bases). The CDR3 is 13 residues long. Trimming stripped 5 bases from V and 5 bases from J, with 12 bases between. Germline values: CDR1 SGHVS, CDR2 FQNEAQ. Full variable domain (remainder filled in from reference TRBV7-8 and TRBJ2-5): GAGVSQSPRYKVAKRGQDVALRCDPISGHVSLFWYQQALGQGPEFLTYFQNEAQLDKSGLPSDRFFAERPEGSVSTLKIQRTQQEDSAVYLCASSLFGGETQYFGPGTRLLVL.

The CDR3 loop reads CASSYSGTMNQPQHF. CDR3 DNA: TGTGCCAGCAGTTATTCTGGGACAATGAATCAGCCCCAGCATTTT. This rearrangement joins TRBV6-2 or TRBV6-3 to TRBJ1-5, with TRBD1 as a possible D gene (6 bases). This CDR3 spans 15 amino acids. Per the germline V gene, CDR1 is MNHEY and CDR2 is SVGEGT. Trimming removed 3 bases from V and 4 bases from J, with 13 bases in between.

In DNA form, the CDR3 reads TGTGCCAGCATGAGGACTAGCGGAGAAGAGACCCAGTACTTC. Translated: CASMRTSGEETQYF. This sequence joins TRBV2 and TRBJ2-5; 10 bases map to TRBD2. The germline V gene has CDR1 SNHLY and CDR2 FYNNEI. Trimming took 7 bases from V and 3 from J; bases not matched to a gene: 5. The CDR3 consists of 14 residues.

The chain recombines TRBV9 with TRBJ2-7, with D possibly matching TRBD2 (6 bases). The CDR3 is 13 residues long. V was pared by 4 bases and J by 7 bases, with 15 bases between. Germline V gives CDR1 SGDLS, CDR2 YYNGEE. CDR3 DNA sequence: TGTGCCAGCAGCTTGGACTATTCCGGAGAGCAGTACTTC. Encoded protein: CASSLDYSGEQYF.

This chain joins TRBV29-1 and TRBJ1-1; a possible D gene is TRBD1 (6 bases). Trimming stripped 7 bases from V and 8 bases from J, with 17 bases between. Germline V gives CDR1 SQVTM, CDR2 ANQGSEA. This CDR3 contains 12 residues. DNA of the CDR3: TGCAGCGGATTCGGCAGGGGTTCGGAAGCTTTCTTT. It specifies CSGFGRGSEAFF.

The CDR3 nucleotides are TGTGCCAGCAGTTCCGGGACAGGGGGCTCCTACGAGCAGTACTTC. Protein: CASSSGTGGSYEQYF. The V gene is TRBV27, the J gene TRBJ2-7; 11 bases map to TRBD1. The trim removed 4 bases at V and 0 bases at J, leaving 2 bases unmatched. The CDR3 sequence is 15 residues long. Germline V gene sequence: CDR1 MNHEY, CDR2 SMNVEV (reference sequence).

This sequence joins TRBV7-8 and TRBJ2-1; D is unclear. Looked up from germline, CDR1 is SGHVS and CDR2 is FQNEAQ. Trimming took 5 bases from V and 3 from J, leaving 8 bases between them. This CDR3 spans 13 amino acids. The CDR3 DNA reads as TGTGCCAGCAGCCGTCCCTTCTACAATGAGCAGTTCTTC. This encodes CASSRPFYNEQFF.

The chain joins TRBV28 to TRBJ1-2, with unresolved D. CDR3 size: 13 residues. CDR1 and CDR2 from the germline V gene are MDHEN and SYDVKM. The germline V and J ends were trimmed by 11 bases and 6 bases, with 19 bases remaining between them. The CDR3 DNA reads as TGTGCCGCCGCGGTCGAGCGCTTGCATGGCTACACCTTC. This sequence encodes CAAAVERLHGYTF.

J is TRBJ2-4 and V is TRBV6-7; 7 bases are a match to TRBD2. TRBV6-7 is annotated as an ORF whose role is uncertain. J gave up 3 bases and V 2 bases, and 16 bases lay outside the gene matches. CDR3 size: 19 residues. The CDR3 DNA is TGTGCCAGCAGTTACGGGACGCTCGGGCGGGAGACGGACAAAAACATTCAGTACTTC. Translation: CASSYGTLGRETDKNIQYF.

The CDR3 region is CASSLGTDSYEQYF. For the CDR3, the DNA is TGTGCCAGCAGCCTTGGGACAGACTCCTACGAGCAGTACTTC. The chain combines TRBV7-9 with TRBJ2-7; 7 bases match TRBD1. CDR3 length: 14 amino acids. Trimming at V came to 5 bases and at J to 0 bases, leaving 4 bases not matched to a gene. Germline lookup yields CDR1 SEHNR and CDR2 FQNEAQ (reference sequence).

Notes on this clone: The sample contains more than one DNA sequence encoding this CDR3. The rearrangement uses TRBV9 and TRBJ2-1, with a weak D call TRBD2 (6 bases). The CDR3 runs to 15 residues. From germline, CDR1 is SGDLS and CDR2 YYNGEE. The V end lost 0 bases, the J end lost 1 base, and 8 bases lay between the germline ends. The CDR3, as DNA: TGTGCCAGCAGCGTAGGGAGCGGGTCCTACAATGAGCAGTTCTTC. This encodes CASSVGSGSYNEQFF.

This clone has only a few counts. CDR3 region: CASTPTGGTNTQYF. The CDR3 region has the DNA TGTGCCAGTACCCCCACAGGGGGCACGAATACGCAGTATTTT. The chain employs TRBV19 and TRBJ2-3, with 9 bases matching TRBD1. After removal of 7 bases from V and 7 bases from J, the junction contained 9 bases not matched to a gene. In germline, CDR1 is LNHDA, CDR2 SQIVND (reference sequence). CDR3 length: 14 amino acids.

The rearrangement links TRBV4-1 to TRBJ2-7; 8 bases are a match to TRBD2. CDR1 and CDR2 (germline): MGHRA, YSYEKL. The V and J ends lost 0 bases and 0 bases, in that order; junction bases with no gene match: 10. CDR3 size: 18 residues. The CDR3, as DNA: TGCGCCAGCAGCCAAGATGTAGCGGGAATCCTCATCTCCTACGAGCAGTACTTC. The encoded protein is CASSQDVAGILISYEQYF.

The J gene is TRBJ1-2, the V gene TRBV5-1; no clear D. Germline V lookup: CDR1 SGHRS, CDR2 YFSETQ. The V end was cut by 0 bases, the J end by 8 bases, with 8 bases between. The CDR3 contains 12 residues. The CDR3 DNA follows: TGCGCCAGCAGCTTGGGAGGTGGCGGCTACACCTTC. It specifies CASSLGGGGYTF.